Shown below are 27 T cell receptor beta chains from a single sample sequenced in a study of type 1 and type 2 diabetes patients. Amplification started from genomic DNA. Amplification of the beta chain CDR3 used 30 forward and 13 reverse multiplex primers. TCRdb re-called the multiplex PCR reads with MiXCR, one entry per CDR3 protein. The profile covers a few hundred thousand distinct CDR3 sequences, with 45% to 60% appearing a single time and roughly 13% taken by the ten largest. The sequenced material came from peripheral blood mononuclear cells (PBMCs). All receptors derive from a man aged 18 to 35 with type 2 diabetes.

CDR3 protein: CASSKGVQYQETQYF. For the CDR3, the DNA is TGTGCCAGCAGTAAAGGCGTTCAGTACCAAGAGACCCAGTACTTC. The chain links TRBV2 to TRBJ2-5, with D unresolved. Germline V gene lookup returns CDR1 SNHLY and CDR2 FYNNEI. The CDR3 covers 15 residues. V was trimmed by 5 bases and J by 0 bases, leaving 13 bases between them.

This chain connects TRBV28 to TRBJ1-1, with 7 bases lining up with TRBD1. The V and J ends lost 4 bases and 8 bases, in that order; junction bases with no gene match: 1. The CDR3 length is 11 residues. Germline CDR1 MDHEN, CDR2 SYDVKM. For the CDR3, the DNA is TGTGCCAGCAGTTCGGACAGGGAAGCTTTCTTT. It codes for CASSSDREAFF.

This clonotype was counted only a few times. This chain's CDR3 is CASSLFAGYTEAFF. The CDR3 DNA reads TGTGCCAGCAGTTTATTTGCAGGGTACACTGAAGCTTTCTTT. The V and J genes are TRBV12-3 or TRBV12-4 and TRBJ1-1, with a tentative D call TRBD1 (5 bases). This CDR3 is built from 14 residues. V shed 2 bases and J shed 3 bases, with 10 bases lying between them.

J is TRBJ2-3 and V is TRBV10-1; D possibly matches TRBD1 or TRBD2 (5 bases each). The CDR3 length is 15 residues. Per germline, CDR1 WNHNN and CDR2 SYGVQD (reference sequence). Between the trimmed V and J ends, which lost 3 bases and 11 bases, there was a span of 21 bases. CDR3 sequence: CASSDPQAMRGKQYF. In nucleotides, the CDR3 is TGCGCCAGCAGTGATCCCCAGGCCATGAGGGGCAAGCAGTATTTT.

V and J are TRBV19 and TRBJ1-6; no firm D call. In germline, CDR1 is LNHDA, CDR2 SQIVND (reference sequence). V was trimmed by 11 bases and J by 5 bases, leaving 13 bases between them. The CDR3 consists of 13 residues. CDR3: CAWSVGDNSPLHF. The CDR3 bases are TGTGCCTGGAGTGTTGGGGATAATTCACCCCTCCACTTT. The variable domain in full, with the rest retrieved from reference TRBV19 and TRBJ1-6, is DGGITQSPKYLFRKEGQNVTLSCEQNLNHDAMYWYRQDPGQGLRLIYYSQIVNDFQKGDIAEGYSVSREKKESFPLTVTSAQKNPTAFYLCAWSVGDNSPLHFGNGTRLTVT.

The chain recombines TRBV10-3 with TRBJ2-1; a weak D match, TRBD1 (6 bases). This CDR3 region has 12 residues. The V gene lost 6 bases and the J gene lost 7 bases, with 10 bases spanning the gap. Germline-derived CDR1 and CDR2 are ENHRY and SYGVKD. DNA for the CDR3: TGTGCCATCAGCTATCAGGGGAATGAGCAGTTCTTC. Its translation: CAISYQGNEQFF.

This clonotype showed up just a few times. The chain joins TRBV7-8 to TRBJ1-2; D gene ambiguous. V was trimmed by 4 bases and J by 8 bases, leaving 14 bases between them. Germline-derived CDR1 and CDR2 are SGHVS and FQNEAQ. The CDR3 is 13 residues long. The CDR3 reads CASSSTDSLGYTF. Written as DNA, the CDR3 is TGTGCCAGCAGCTCGACCGATTCCTTGGGCTACACCTTC.

The chain uses TRBV6-1 and TRBJ2-7; D not certain. This CDR3 spans 13 amino acids. Germline lookup yields CDR1 MNHNS and CDR2 SASEGT. Trimming stripped 1 base from V and 2 bases from J, with 6 bases between. CDR3 nucleotide sequence: TGTGCCAGCAGTGAAGGGGTCACCTACGAGCAGTACTTC. Residues: CASSEGVTYEQYF.

The genes are TRBV20-1 and TRBJ2-7; D gene ambiguous. The V gene's germline CDR1 is DFQATT and CDR2 SNEGSKA (reference sequence). CDR3 length: 17 residues. The ends were cut back, 0 bases at V and 2 bases at J, with 20 bases in the middle. The DNA for the CDR3 is TGCAGTGCTAGAGATCTGAACGGCGGCAAACCGGCCTACGAGCAGTACTTC. It yields the protein CSARDLNGGKPAYEQYF.

The rearrangement joins TRBV5-1 to TRBJ2-1; D is undetermined. Trimming took off 4 bases at V and 8 bases at J, with 13 bases between the two ends. This CDR3 has 13 amino acids. From germline, CDR1 is SGHRS and CDR2 YFSETQ. CDR3 loop: CASSATSSDEQFF. CDR3 bases: TGCGCCAGCAGCGCCACGAGCAGCGATGAGCAGTTCTTC.

The chain has TRBV7-8 and TRBJ2-7, with 7 bases identical to TRBD1. Germline V gives CDR1 SGHVS, CDR2 FQNEAQ. Trimming removed 1 base from V and 3 bases from J; junction bases left unmatched: 3. The CDR3 consists of 14 residues. DNA of the CDR3: TGTGCCAGCAGCTTAGGGGACAGAATCTACGAGCAGTACTTC. This gives the protein CASSLGDRIYEQYF. The whole variable domain, filled in from reference TRBV7-8 and TRBJ2-7, reads GAGVSQSPRYKVAKRGQDVALRCDPISGHVSLFWYQQALGQGPEFLTYFQNEAQLDKSGLPSDRFFAERPEGSVSTLKIQRTQQEDSAVYLCASSLGDRIYEQYFGPGTRLTVT.

This clonotype has a handful of counts. This chain uses TRBV19 with TRBJ1-5; TRBD1 matches at 9 bases. Germline-derived CDR1 and CDR2 are LNHDA and SQIVND (reference sequence). Trimming cost V 6 bases and J 4 bases; bases outside gene matches: 1. This CDR3 has 13 amino acids. The CDR3 spells CASRDRGNQPQHF. CDR3 nucleotide sequence: TGTGCCAGTAGAGACAGGGGGAATCAGCCCCAGCATTTT.

The chain links TRBV30 to TRBJ2-7; maybe TRBD1 (5 bases). V was trimmed by 2 bases and J by 5 bases, leaving 16 bases between them. This CDR3 region has 14 residues. The V gene's germline CDR1 is GTSNPN and CDR2 SVGIG (reference sequence). The CDR3 region has the DNA TGTGCCTGGAGTTTGGGCCAGGACACTAACGAGCAGTACTTC. It yields the protein CAWSLGQDTNEQYF.

The chain employs TRBV6-5 and TRBJ1-1; D unresolved. CDR1 is MNHEY and CDR2 is SVGAGI in the germline V gene. The ends were cut back, 3 bases at V and 0 bases at J, with 17 bases in the middle. This CDR3 region has 17 residues. The CDR3 is CASSYNGMGSLNTEAFF. The CDR3 DNA reads as TGTGCCAGCAGTTATAATGGGATGGGGTCCCTGAACACTGAAGCTTTCTTT.

Of note for this clonotype: At one end, the junction sequence differs from germline, possibly due to a read error. The rearrangement uses TRBV7-2 and TRBJ2-1; D unresolved. CDR3 size: 14 residues. Germline V gene lookup returns CDR1 SGHTA and CDR2 FQGNSA. Written as DNA, the CDR3 is TGTGCCAGCAGCTTTCCGAACCGGTACAATGGGCAGTTCTTC. Protein product: CASSFPNRYNGQFF.

A word on this clonotype: The junction shows a germline mismatch at one end, possibly a read error. This chain connects TRBV9 to TRBJ2-1; 7 nucleotides line up with TRBD1. Germline values: CDR1 SGDLS, CDR2 YYNGEE. CDR3 length equals 16 residues. This CDR3 is CASSVGGDSSYNKQFF. The CDR3 DNA reads as TGTGCCAGCAGCGTAGGAGGGGACAGCTCCTACAATAAGCAGTTCTTC. Complete variable domain (other parts from reference TRBV9 and TRBJ2-1): DSGVTQTPKHLITATGQRVTLRCSPRSGDLSVYWYQQSLDQGLQFLIQYYNGEERAKGNILERFSAQQFPDLHSELNLSSLELGDSALYFCASSVGGDSSYNKQFFGPGTRLTVL.

This clonotype was picked up many times. This chain links TRBV15 with TRBJ1-5; 7 bases align to TRBD1. This CDR3 spans 17 amino acids. CDR1 is LNHNV, CDR2 YYDKDF, per germline (reference sequence). After removal of 0 bases from V and 11 bases from J, the junction contained 16 bases not matched to a gene. Here the CDR3 reads CATSRDARQGERTAQHF. The CDR3 nucleotides read TGTGCCACCAGCAGAGATGCGCGACAGGGCGAAAGGACAGCCCAGCATTTT.

The chain combines TRBV2 with TRBJ2-5; 13 positions agree with TRBD2. The J call may be wrong; the DNA end is better matched by TRBJ2-1. The CDR3 loop spans 15 amino acids. Germline assignment: CDR1 SNHLY and CDR2 FYNNEI. The CDR3 here is CASSLRLAGGSEQFF. DNA of the CDR3: TGTGCCAGCAGCTTAAGACTAGCGGGGGGAAGCGAGCAGTTCTTC.

This clonotype showed up just a few times. The chain links TRBV10-1 to TRBJ1-1; 7 bases are a match to TRBD1. Germline V gene lookup returns CDR1 WNHNN and CDR2 SYGVQD (reference sequence). This CDR3 has 14 amino acids. Trimming cost V 3 bases and J 7 bases; bases outside gene matches: 8. Written as DNA, the CDR3 is TGCGCCAGCAGTGAAGGCAGGGGGTGGGGTGAAGCTTTCTTT. Its translation is CASSEGRGWGEAFF.

This clonotype was counted between two and nine times. The chain combines TRBV20-1 with TRBJ2-7; possible D gene TRBD2, 6 bases. The germline V gene encodes CDR1 DFQATT and CDR2 SNEGSKA (reference sequence). Deletions cut 6 bases from V and 5 bases from J, with 20 bases between. The CDR3 has 14 amino acids. CDR3 region: CSAAVGGLFDEQYF. CDR3 DNA sequence: TGCAGTGCGGCGGTTGGAGGGCTTTTTGACGAGCAGTACTTC.

In regard to this clonotype: The junction and the germline gene differ at one end; a read error may be behind it. This chain connects TRBV7-3 to TRBJ2-7; D not resolved. The length of the CDR3 is 13 residues. CDR1 and CDR2 from the germline V gene are SGHTA and FQGTGA. CDR3 amino acids: CAGSPRAAGEQYF. CDR3 DNA: TGTGCCGGCAGCCCACGGGCCGCTGGGGAGCAGTACTTC.

A remark on this clonotype: An end of the junction differs from the germline gene, which may be a read error. The chain has TRBV5-1 and TRBJ2-5; 8 bases match TRBD2. The CDR3 spans 14 residues. Germline V lookup: CDR1 SGHRS, CDR2 YFSETQ. This CDR3 reads CASSWPGGYNEQSF. CDR3 nucleotide sequence: TGCGCCAGCAGCTGGCCGGGGGGGTACAATGAGCAGTCCTTC. Variable domain in full (rest from reference TRBV5-1 and TRBJ2-5): KAGVTQTPRYLIKTRGQQVTLSCSPISGHRSVSWYQQTPGQGLQFLFEYFSETQRNKGNFPGRFSGRQFSNSRSEMNVSTLELGDSALYLCASSWPGGYNEQSFGPGTRLLVL.

The chain employs TRBV19 and TRBJ2-2; 9 bases are a match to TRBD1. With 6 bases clipped from V and 2 bases from J, the junction kept 10 bases outside the gene matches. Germline CDR1 is LNHDA and CDR2 is SQIVND (reference sequence). This CDR3 has 17 residues. CDR3 in amino acids: CASSSRDRAINTGELFF. CDR3 bases: TGTGCCAGTAGCAGCCGGGACAGGGCAATTAACACCGGGGAGCTGTTTTTT.

This clonotype was observed a handful of times. V and J are TRBV28 and TRBJ1-6; no clear D. This CDR3 has 15 residues. V lost 2 bases to trimming and J lost 2 bases, with 7 bases between them. CDR1 MDHEN and CDR2 SYDVKM come from the germline V gene. The CDR3 loop reads CASSLEVTYNSPLHF. Written as DNA, the CDR3 is TGTGCCAGCAGTTTAGAGGTGACCTATAATTCACCCCTCCACTTT.

To note about this clonotype: One end of the junction does not line up with germline, which may come from a read error. V gene TRBV20-1 combines with J gene TRBJ2-1; tentatively, D is TRBD1 or TRBD2 (7 bases each). This CDR3 spans 13 amino acids. CDR1 is DFQATT, CDR2 SNEGSKA, per germline (reference sequence). CDR3 coding DNA: TGCAGTGCTGCGCAGGGGGGGAACAATGGGCAGTTCTTC. This gives the protein CSAAQGGNNGQFF.

The chain carries TRBV11-2 and TRBJ2-7; TRBD2 matches 7 bases. Germline lookup yields CDR1 SGHAT and CDR2 FQNNGV. After removal of 6 bases from V and 1 base from J, the junction contained 9 bases not matched to a gene. The CDR3 spans 15 residues. CDR3 region: CASRPSGTPSYEQYF. CDR3 DNA: TGTGCCAGCAGGCCGAGCGGGACTCCTTCCTACGAGCAGTACTTC.

The chain has TRBV10-1 and TRBJ2-7; 8 nucleotides line up with TRBD2. Germline assignment: CDR1 WNHNN and CDR2 SYGVQD (reference sequence). This CDR3 contains 16 residues. V lost 5 bases to trimming and J lost 3 bases; unmatched junction nucleotides: 12. This CDR3 is CASSTRSGSGVYEQYF. The CDR3 DNA is TGCGCCAGCAGTACCCGAAGCGGGAGTGGGGTCTACGAGCAGTACTTC.